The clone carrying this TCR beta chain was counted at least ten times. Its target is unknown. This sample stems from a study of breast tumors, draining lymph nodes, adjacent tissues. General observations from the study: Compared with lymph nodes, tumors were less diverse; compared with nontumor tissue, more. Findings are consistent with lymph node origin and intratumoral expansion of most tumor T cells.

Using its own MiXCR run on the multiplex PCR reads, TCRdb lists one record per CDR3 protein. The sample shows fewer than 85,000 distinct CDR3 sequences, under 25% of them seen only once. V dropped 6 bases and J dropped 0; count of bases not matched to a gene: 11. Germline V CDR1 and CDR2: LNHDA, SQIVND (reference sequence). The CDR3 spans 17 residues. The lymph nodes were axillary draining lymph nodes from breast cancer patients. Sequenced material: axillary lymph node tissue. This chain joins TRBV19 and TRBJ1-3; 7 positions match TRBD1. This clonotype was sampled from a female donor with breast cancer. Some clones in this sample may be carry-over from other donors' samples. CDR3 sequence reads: CASRRTGAGDSGNTIYF. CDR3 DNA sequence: TGTGCCAGTAGGCGGACAGGCGCCGGGGACTCTGGAAACACCATATATTTT.